This T cell receptor beta chain was profiled in a study of cytomegalovirus exposure and HLA in healthy donors. This PCR relied on a set of 60 Vbeta primers and 13 Jbeta primers. Sequencing was performed with immunoSEQ multiplex PCR; in TCRdb, only in-frame clones are kept and a portion is missing. This sample has around 180,000 clones, with about 81% found just once. General study results and limits: In a later analysis, TCR beta V- and J-gene trimming was associated with a missense DCLRE1C variant. Reports indicate that TCR beta sequences accurately predicted the HLA-A and HLA-B alleles of most subjects. In a later analysis, specific HLA alleles were associated with around 17,000 TCR beta sequences at a 0.05 false discovery rate. Many donors shared some public TCRs, even though most TCR sequences were rare.

Comment on this clone: Its target is unknown.

This CDR3 comprises 15 residues. The germline V gene has CDR1 ENHRY and CDR2 SYGVKD. Trimming cost V 8 bases and J 3 bases; bases outside gene matches: 9. The receptor was derived from a man younger than 35 in good health and CMV-seronegative. The chain couples TRBV10-3 to TRBJ2-7; 11 bases align to TRBD2. Sequencing was done on a sample of PBMCs. This CDR3 reads CAIATSGMTLYEQYF. DNA of the CDR3: TGTGCCATCGCGACTAGCGGGATGACCCTCTACGAGCAGTACTTC.